The 27 T cell receptor beta chains below were found in one sample sequenced in a study of cytomegalovirus exposure and HLA in healthy donors. Researchers ran the PCR with 60 Vbeta and 13 Jbeta primers. Clones were sequenced by immunoSEQ multiplex PCR, and TCRdb holds only the in-frame ones, with some missing. The table records 100,000 to 150,000 clones, 75% to 85% of them present only once. Sequencing was carried out using PBMCs. The receptors here all came from a woman younger than 30 in good health and CMV-seropositive.

This clone was recorded only once. This chain uses TRBV2 with TRBJ1-5; tentatively, D is TRBD1 (6 bases). Germline-derived CDR1 and CDR2 are SNHLY and FYNNEI. The V end lost 4 bases, the J end lost 0 bases, and 10 bases lay between the germline ends. CDR3 length: 15 residues. The CDR3 reads CASSGGHASNQPQHF. The CDR3 nucleotides are TGTGCCAGCAGTGGGGGGCACGCTAGCAATCAGCCCCAGCATTTT.

The V gene is TRBV6-1, the J gene TRBJ2-1; tentative D call: TRBD1 (5 bases). Germline V gene sequence: CDR1 MNHNS, CDR2 SASEGT. Trimming pared 1 base from V and 6 bases from J, leaving 16 bases between. The length of the CDR3 is 16 residues. CDR3 in DNA: TGTGCCAGCAGTGAAGGGGGTTATAGGGGATCCAATGAGCAGTTCTTC. It codes for CASSEGGYRGSNEQFF.

The chain has TRBV2 and TRBJ2-2; TRBD1 might be the D (6 bases). The CDR3 runs to 15 residues. The V and J ends lost 7 bases and 1 base respectively, with 13 bases between them. Germline CDR1 is SNHLY and CDR2 is FYNNEI. The CDR3 coding sequence is TGTGCCAGCAAAACAGGGAAAGGGAACACCGGGGAGCTGTTTTTT. This codes for CASKTGKGNTGELFF. Drawing the rest from reference TRBV2 and TRBJ2-2, the complete variable domain is EPEVTQTPSHQVTQMGQEVILRCVPISNHLYFYWYRQILGQKVEFLVSFYNNEISEKSEIFDDQFSVERPDGSNFTLKIRSTKLEDSAMYFCASKTGKGNTGELFFGEGSRLTVL.

Comments on this clone: At the DNA level, this CDR3 is encoded by other sequences in the same sample as well. The chain is built from TRBV5-6 and TRBJ2-5; TRBD1 matches 7 bases. The CDR3 covers 13 residues. The V segment lost 3 bases and the J segment 2 bases; nucleotides outside the gene matches: 1. Per the germline V gene, CDR1 is SGHDT and CDR2 is YYEEEE. CDR3 in amino acids: CASSWDSQETQYF. CDR3 nucleotides: TGTGCCAGCAGCTGGGACAGTCAAGAGACCCAGTACTTC.

CDR3 sequence reads: CASSLIQEIRGYTF. The CDR3 nucleotides are TGTGCCAGCAGCCTAATACAGGAAATCCGCGGCTACACCTTC. The J gene is TRBJ1-2, the V gene TRBV28, with D possibly TRBD1 on 5 matching bases. Germline CDR1 and CDR2: MDHEN and SYDVKM. Trimming stripped 6 bases from V and 8 bases from J, with 19 bases between. The CDR3 loop spans 14 amino acids.

This clone has only a few counts. The chain employs TRBV5-4 and TRBJ2-5; D is possibly TRBD1 (5 bases). This CDR3 is built from 15 residues. Germline CDR1 SGHNT, CDR2 YYREEE (reference sequence). V was shortened by 2 bases and J by 2 bases, with 13 bases between the two germline ends. CDR3 sequence (DNA): TGTGCCAGCAGCTTAGTTGTGGCAGGGCAAGAGACCCAGTACTTC. Translation gives CASSLVVAGQETQYF. Full variable domain (remainder filled in from reference TRBV5-4 and TRBJ2-5): ETGVTQSPTHLIKTRGQQVTLRCSSQSGHNTVSWYQQALGQGPQFIFQYYREEENGRGNFPPRFSGLQFPNYSSELNVNALELDDSALYLCASSLVVAGQETQYFGPGTRLLVL.

The chain uses TRBV11-2 and TRBJ1-2; D possibly corresponds to TRBD1 (6 bases). The CDR3 runs 17 residues. Germline assignment: CDR1 SGHAT and CDR2 FQNNGV. V dropped 5 bases and J dropped 4 bases, with 23 bases sitting between them. CDR3 sequence (DNA): TGTGCCAGCAGCCAAAACAGGGTCCACAACTCCCTCTATGGCTACACCTTC. It specifies CASSQNRVHNSLYGYTF.

The chain couples TRBV11-2 to TRBJ2-1; TRBD2 aligns across 16 bases. The CDR3 covers 17 residues. The ends lost 5 bases at V and 2 bases at J; junction bases unmatched: 3. CDR1 is SGHAT, CDR2 FQNNGV, per germline. The CDR3 coding sequence is TGTGCCAGCAGCACCGGGACTAGCGGGGGGGCCTACAATGAGCAGTTCTTC. Translated: CASSTGTSGGAYNEQFF.

Note on this clone: Other DNA sequences within the sample encode an identical CDR3. This chain connects TRBV7-9 to TRBJ2-7; the match to TRBD2 covers 10 bases. Unmatched junction bases numbered 7, after V lost 4 bases and J lost 4 bases. From germline, CDR1 is SEHNR and CDR2 FQNEAQ (reference sequence). CDR3 size: 15 residues. CDR3 protein: CASSWSAGGPYEQYF. In DNA form, the CDR3 reads TGTGCCAGCAGCTGGTCAGCGGGGGGGCCTTACGAGCAGTACTTC. Using reference TRBV7-9 and TRBJ2-7 for the parts outside the CDR3, the full variable domain is DTGVSQNPRHKITKRGQNVTFRCDPISEHNRLYWYRQTLGQGPEFLTYFQNEAQLEKSRLLSDRFSAERPKGSFSTLEIQRTEQGDSAMYLCASSWSAGGPYEQYFGPGTRLTVT.

The chain couples TRBV6-5 to TRBJ2-7; D gene unclear. CDR3 size: 11 residues. Germline CDR1 reads MNHEY; CDR2 reads SVGAGI. The germline V and J ends were trimmed by 6 bases and 4 bases, with 7 bases remaining between them. The CDR3 DNA is TGTGCCAGCAGAGAGTTATACGAGCAGTACTTC. Its protein product is CASRELYEQYF.

This clone has more than one count but fewer than ten. This chain connects TRBV6-5 to TRBJ2-6; D not certain. The germline V and J ends were trimmed by 6 bases and 1 base, with 10 bases remaining between them. The CDR3 totals 15 residues. From germline, CDR1 is MNHEY and CDR2 SVGAGI. This chain's CDR3 is CASSRARSGANVLTF. The CDR3 bases are TGTGCCAGCAGCCGCGCGCGGTCTGGGGCCAACGTCCTGACTTTC.

This chain connects TRBV7-9 to TRBJ2-1, with 11 bases lining up with TRBD1. CDR3 size: 18 residues. Looked up from germline, CDR1 is SEHNR and CDR2 is FQNEAQ (reference sequence). V trimming: 3 bases; J trimming: 0 bases; junction bases outside the gene matches: 7. The CDR3 region has the DNA TGTGCCAGCAGCTTCGGACAGGGGGCGTTTTTCTCCTACAATGAGCAGTTCTTC. Translated: CASSFGQGAFFSYNEQFF.

The V and J genes are TRBV6-1 and TRBJ1-5, with D possibly TRBD1 on 5 matching bases. Trimming took 2 bases from V and 5 from J, leaving 7 bases between them. CDR3 length: 13 residues. Germline V lookup: CDR1 MNHNS, CDR2 SASEGT. The CDR3 reads CASSEQGDQPQHF. CDR3 nucleotides: TGTGCCAGCAGTGAACAGGGTGATCAGCCCCAGCATTTT.

Only one count was recorded for this clone. The chain links TRBV5-1 to TRBJ1-1; D remains unclear. Germline V gives CDR1 SGHRS, CDR2 YFSETQ. The length of the CDR3 is 11 residues. Trimming left V 0 bases short and J 9 bases short, with 6 bases between. The CDR3 reads CASSLGGKAFF. Here the CDR3 DNA reads TGCGCCAGCAGCTTGGGCGGAAAAGCTTTCTTT. The whole variable domain, remainder taken from reference TRBV5-1 and TRBJ1-1, is KAGVTQTPRYLIKTRGQQVTLSCSPISGHRSVSWYQQTPGQGLQFLFEYFSETQRNKGNFPGRFSGRQFSNSRSEMNVSTLELGDSALYLCASSLGGKAFFGQGTRLTVV.

This chain joins TRBV9 and TRBJ1-5; D is uncertain. V was clipped by 5 bases and J by 1 base, with 16 bases between them. Germline assignment: CDR1 SGDLS and CDR2 YYNGEE. This CDR3 spans 16 amino acids. CDR3 DNA: TGTGCCAGCAGTCGTAGGTCAGGCAGAAGCAATCAGCCCCAGCATTTT. Amino acid sequence: CASSRRSGRSNQPQHF.

J is TRBJ2-1 and V is TRBV6-1, with TRBD2 matching over 14 bases. The CDR3 is 15 amino acids. Trimming at V came to 7 bases and at J to 6 bases, leaving 5 bases not matched to a gene. Germline V lookup: CDR1 MNHNS, CDR2 SASEGT. CDR3 bases: TGTGCCAGCACCCGACTAGCGGGGGGGCGCAATGAGCAGTTCTTC. It yields the protein CASTRLAGGRNEQFF.

The chain employs TRBV6-1 and TRBJ1-1; TRBD1 agrees at 7 bases. The CDR3 consists of 15 residues. The V gene's germline CDR1 is MNHNS and CDR2 SASEGT. V lost 5 bases, J lost 2 bases, and 8 bases stayed unmatched. Here the CDR3 reads CASSPLQGSNTEAFF. The CDR3 region has the DNA TGTGCCAGCAGTCCACTACAGGGGAGTAACACTGAAGCTTTCTTT.

This clone was found once. The chain carries TRBV9 and TRBJ2-7, with 8 bases fitting TRBD1. Germline loops: CDR1 SGDLS, CDR2 YYNGEE. V lost 3 bases to trimming and J lost 9 bases; unmatched junction nucleotides: 14. CDR3 length: 15 residues. The CDR3, as DNA: TGTGCCAGCAGCGCAGGACAGGGATGGGGTTTCGGGCAGTACTTC. This gives the protein CASSAGQGWGFGQYF.

The chain employs TRBV5-1 and TRBJ2-7; possible D gene TRBD2, 6 bases. The V gene lost 4 bases and the J gene lost 2 bases, with 10 bases spanning the gap. The germline V gene has CDR1 SGHRS and CDR2 YFSETQ. CDR3 length: 13 residues. DNA of the CDR3: TGCGCCAGCAGCGGACCGGGGGCCTACGAGCAGTACTTC. Amino acid sequence: CASSGPGAYEQYF.

The genes are TRBV6-1 and TRBJ1-1; no firm D call. This CDR3 spans 14 amino acids. Germline loops: CDR1 MNHNS, CDR2 SASEGT. Trimming cost V 7 bases and J 0 bases, with 12 bases left between them. CDR3 DNA sequence: TGTGCCAGCAATCCCGGCGGCCTGAACACTGAAGCTTTCTTT. Translated, it gives CASNPGGLNTEAFF.

This chain joins TRBV6-6 and TRBJ1-5; D perhaps matches TRBD1 (5 bases). Trimming stripped 6 bases from V and 8 bases from J, with 11 bases between. CDR3 length equals 12 residues. Germline V lookup: CDR1 MNHNY, CDR2 SVGAGI (reference sequence). The CDR3 region is CASSATVEPQHF. The CDR3 nucleotides read TGTGCCAGCAGCGCGACAGTTGAGCCCCAGCATTTT.

The V and J genes are TRBV4-1 and TRBJ2-7, with D uncertain. V lost 2 bases and J 6 bases, leaving 8 bases between the germline ends. Germline V CDR1 and CDR2: MGHRA, YSYEKL. The CDR3 is 12 residues long. Here the CDR3 DNA reads TGCGCCAGCAGCCAATCGGGTTCCGAGCAGTACTTC. Translation: CASSQSGSEQYF.

The rearrangement uses TRBV6-6 and TRBJ2-1; TRBD1 might be the D (6 bases). V was cut by 3 bases and J by 7 bases, with 13 bases left in between. In germline, CDR1 is MNHNY, CDR2 SVGAGI (reference sequence). This CDR3 has 14 residues. This CDR3 is CASSYSRQENEQFF. The CDR3 nucleotides are TGTGCCAGCAGTTATTCTCGACAGGAGAATGAGCAGTTCTTC.

J is TRBJ2-3 and V is TRBV7-3, with 15 bases fitting TRBD2. The CDR3 has 17 amino acids. J was trimmed by 3 bases and V by 5 bases; bases with no gene match: 6. Germline-derived CDR1 and CDR2 are SGHTA and FQGTGA. The DNA for the CDR3 is TGTGCCAGCAGCCTTGGACTAGCGGGGGGGCAAACAGATACGCAGTATTTT. Its protein is CASSLGLAGGQTDTQYF. The whole variable domain, remainder taken from reference TRBV7-3 and TRBJ2-3, is GAGVSQTPSNKVTEKGKYVELRCDPISGHTALYWYRQSLGQGPEFLIYFQGTGAADDSGLPNDRFFAVRPEGSVSTLKIQRTERGDSAVYLCASSLGLAGGQTDTQYFGPGTRLTVL.

This clone has a single count. This sequence joins TRBV4-1 and TRBJ1-3; D call uncertain. CDR3 length equals 16 residues. Germline CDR1 and CDR2: MGHRA and YSYEKL. V was pared by 0 bases and J by 4 bases, with 13 bases between. CDR3 protein: CASSQEEAPGGNTIYF. CDR3 nucleotide sequence: TGCGCCAGCAGCCAAGAGGAGGCGCCGGGAGGAAACACCATATATTTT.

The chain links TRBV27 to TRBJ1-4, with TRBD1 matching 12 bases. This CDR3 is 16 amino acids long. Germline lookup yields CDR1 MNHEY and CDR2 SMNVEV (reference sequence). J was trimmed by 5 bases and V by 4 bases; bases with no gene match: 5. CDR3 DNA: TGTGCCAGCAGTTGGGGGACAGGGGGCGTGAATGAAAAACTGTTTTTT. This sequence encodes CASSWGTGGVNEKLFF.

The sample holds a few counts of this clone. Other nucleotide sequences in the sample specify the same CDR3. V and J are TRBV6-1 and TRBJ1-1, with 12 bases aligning to TRBD1. CDR3 size: 15 residues. J was trimmed by 6 bases and V by 5 bases; bases with no gene match: 7. Germline V gives CDR1 MNHNS, CDR2 SASEGT. The CDR3 bases are TGTGCCAGCAGTCGCTCCGGGACAGGGGGCTCTGAAGCTTTCTTT. It codes for CASSRSGTGGSEAFF.